Listed below are T cell receptor beta chains from one sample, sequenced in a study of glioma-infiltrating T cells after dendritic cell vaccination. The table came from immunoSEQ multiplex PCR; TCRdb's copy has only in-frame clones and leaves some out. The repertoire holds around 60,000 clones, with around nine tenths as singletons. This material consisted of blood, taken after dendritic cell vaccination. The receptors were sampled from a human donor with glioblastoma. Each CDR3 is given with its conserved first and last residue. The D gene is left open where the match is weak. Some rows have no size entry. The others give once, few or many, or a class for an expanded clone.

. TRBJ1-5 . TRBV4-2 CASSQDGAGANQPQHF TGTGCCAGCAGCCAAGATGGGGCAGGGGCTAATCAGCCCCAGCATTTT
. TRBJ2-1 . TRBV20-1 CSARDINEQFF TGCAGTGCTAGGGACATCAATGAGCAGTTCTTC
. TRBJ1-6 . TRBV4-3 CASSQVGLTALHF TGCGCCAGCAGCCAAGTGGGACTTACGGCCCTCCACTTT
TRBD2 TRBJ2-1 . TRBV4-1 CASSQDGTSGDNEQFF TGCGCCAGCAGCCAAGATGGGACTAGCGGAGACAATGAGCAGTTCTTC
. TRBJ2-1 . TRBV29-1 CSAAPGNEQFF TGCAGCGCCGCCCCGGGCAATGAGCAGTTCTTC
TRBD1 TRBJ1-4 . TRBV5-1 CASSRPGTENEKLFF TGCGCCAGCAGCCGGCCCGGGACAGAGAATGAAAAACTGTTTTTT
. TRBJ2-3 once TRBV11-2 CASSLDGGWTDTQYF TGTGCCAGCAGCTTAGACGGGGGATGGACAGATACGCAGTATTTT
TRBD1 TRBJ1-2 once TRBV7-2 CASSPLRTGGYGYTF TGTGCCAGCAGCCCACTTCGGACAGGGGGCTATGGCTACACCTTC
. TRBJ2-7 . TRBV7-2 CASSLVQGGYEQYF TGTGCCAGCAGCTTAGTGCAGGGGGGTTACGAGCAGTACTTC
. TRBJ2-7 . TRBV9 CASSGGELSYEQYF TGTGCCAGCAGCGGAGGAGAACTTTCCTACGAGCAGTACTTC
TRBD1 TRBJ1-1 once TRBV11-3 CASSLELTGENTEAFF TGTGCCAGCAGCTTAGAGTTGACAGGGGAAAACACTGAAGCTTTCTTT
TRBD1 TRBJ1-1 . TRBV10-3 CAISPGTGGTEAFF TGTGCCATCAGCCCCGGGACAGGGGGGACTGAAGCTTTCTTT
. TRBJ1-1 . TRBV5-1 CASSLPIEGRYTEAFF TGCGCCAGCAGCCTCCCTATAGAGGGGAGGTACACTGAAGCTTTCTTT
TRBD2 TRBJ2-7 . TRBV6-5 CASTNLRGRAGEQYF TGTGCCAGCACCAACCTCCGTGGGAGGGCGGGCGAGCAGTACTTC
. TRBJ2-1 . TRBV23-1 CASTHQIHEQFF TGCGCCAGCACACATCAGATCCATGAGCAGTTCTTC
TRBD2 TRBJ2-1 . TRBV7-8 CASSLEVAGRYEQFF TGTGCCAGCAGCTTAGAGGTAGCGGGACGGTATGAGCAGTTCTTC
. TRBJ2-7 . TRBV27 CASSLQGARNEQYF TGTGCCAGCAGTCTACAGGGCGCACGGAACGAGCAGTACTTC
. TRBJ1-1 . TRBV6-1 CASSPPGMGTEAFF TGTGCCAGCAGCCCGCCGGGGATGGGTACTGAAGCTTTCTTT
. TRBJ2-7 . TRBV7-8 CASRGIGHPSIEQYF TGTGCCAGCAGGGGGATCGGACATCCCTCCATCGAGCAGTACTTC
TRBD1 TRBJ1-2 . TRBV27 CASSFDRGQVYGYTF TGTGCCAGCAGTTTCGACCGGGGACAGGTCTATGGCTACACCTTC
TRBD1 TRBJ2-5 . TRBV18 CASSPQGQGETQYF TGTGCCAGCTCACCACAAGGACAGGGGGAGACCCAGTACTTC
TRBD2 TRBJ2-1 few TRBV5-1 CASSPVSGRANDEQFF TGCGCCAGCAGCCCGGTCAGCGGGAGGGCAAACGATGAGCAGTTCTTC
TRBD2 TRBJ2-5 . TRBV19 CASSHTSGRVQETQYF TGTGCCAGTAGTCATACTAGCGGTCGGGTCCAAGAGACCCAGTACTTC